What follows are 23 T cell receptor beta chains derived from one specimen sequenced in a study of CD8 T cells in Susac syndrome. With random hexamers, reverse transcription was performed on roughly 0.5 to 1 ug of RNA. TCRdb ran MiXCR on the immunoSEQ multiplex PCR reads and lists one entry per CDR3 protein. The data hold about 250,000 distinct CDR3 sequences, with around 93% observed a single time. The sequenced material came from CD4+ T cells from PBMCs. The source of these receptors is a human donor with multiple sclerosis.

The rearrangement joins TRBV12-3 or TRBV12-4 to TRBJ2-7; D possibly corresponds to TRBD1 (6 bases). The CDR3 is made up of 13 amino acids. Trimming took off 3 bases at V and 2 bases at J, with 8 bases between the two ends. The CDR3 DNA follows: TGTGCCAGCAGTTTTAGGGGGACCTACGAGCAGTACTTC. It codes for CASSFRGTYEQYF.

As DNA, the CDR3 is TGTGCCACCAGCCCACCTGTCCAGTCTAGCACAGATACGCAGTATTTT. Protein product: CATSPPVQSSTDTQYF. This chain connects TRBV24-1 to TRBJ2-3; D unresolved. The CDR3 totals 16 residues. Trimming pared 7 bases from V and 0 bases from J, leaving 16 bases between. The V gene's germline CDR1 is KGHDR and CDR2 SFDVKD.

CDR3 nucleotide sequence: TGTGCCAGCAGCCAGGTCCCAGGGGGAGCTTTCTTT. Translated: CASSQVPGGAFF. The chain carries TRBV14 and TRBJ1-1, with 7 bases that match TRBD1. Trimming cost V 3 bases and J 10 bases; bases outside gene matches: 5. Germline V gene data show CDR1 as SGHDN and CDR2 as FVKESK. The CDR3 has 12 amino acids.

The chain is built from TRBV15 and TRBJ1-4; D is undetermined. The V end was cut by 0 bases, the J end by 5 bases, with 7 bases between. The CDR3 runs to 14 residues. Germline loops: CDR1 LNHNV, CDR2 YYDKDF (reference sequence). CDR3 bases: TGTGCCACCAGCAGAGATGGACCGAATGAAAAACTGTTTTTT. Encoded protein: CATSRDGPNEKLFF.

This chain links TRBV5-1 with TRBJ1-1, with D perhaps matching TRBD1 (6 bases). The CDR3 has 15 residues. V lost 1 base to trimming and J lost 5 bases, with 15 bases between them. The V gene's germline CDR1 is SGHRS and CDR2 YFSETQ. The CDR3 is CASSLIGGQKTEAFF. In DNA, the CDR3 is TGCGCCAGCAGCTTGATAGGAGGACAGAAGACTGAAGCTTTCTTT.

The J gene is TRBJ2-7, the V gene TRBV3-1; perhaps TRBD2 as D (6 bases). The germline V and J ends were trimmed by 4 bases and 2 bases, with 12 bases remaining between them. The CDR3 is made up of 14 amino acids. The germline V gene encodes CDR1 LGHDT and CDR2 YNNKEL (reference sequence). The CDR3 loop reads CASSPARGPYEQYF. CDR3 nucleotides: TGTGCCAGCAGCCCGGCGCGGGGTCCCTACGAGCAGTACTTC.

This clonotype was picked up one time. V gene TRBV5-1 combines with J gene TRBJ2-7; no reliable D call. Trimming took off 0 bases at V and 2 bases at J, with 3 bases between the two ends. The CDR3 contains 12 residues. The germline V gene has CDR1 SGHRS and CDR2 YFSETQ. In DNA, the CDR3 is TGCGCCAGCAGCTTGGTCGCCTACGAGCAGTACGTC. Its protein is CASSLVAYEQYV.

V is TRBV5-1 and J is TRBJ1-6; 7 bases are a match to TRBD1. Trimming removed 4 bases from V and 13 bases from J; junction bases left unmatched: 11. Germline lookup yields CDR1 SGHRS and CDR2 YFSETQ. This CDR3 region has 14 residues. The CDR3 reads CASSRDRTAGPLHF. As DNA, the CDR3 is TGCGCCAGCAGCCGGGACAGAACCGCGGGGCCCCTCCACTTT.

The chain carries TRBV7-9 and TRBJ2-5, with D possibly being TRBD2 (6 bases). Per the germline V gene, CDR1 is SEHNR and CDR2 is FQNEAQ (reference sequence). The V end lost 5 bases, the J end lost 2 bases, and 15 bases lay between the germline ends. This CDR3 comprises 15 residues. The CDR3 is CASSVGSAGQETQYF. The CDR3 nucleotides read TGTGCCAGCAGCGTCGGGTCGGCGGGGCAAGAGACCCAGTACTTC.

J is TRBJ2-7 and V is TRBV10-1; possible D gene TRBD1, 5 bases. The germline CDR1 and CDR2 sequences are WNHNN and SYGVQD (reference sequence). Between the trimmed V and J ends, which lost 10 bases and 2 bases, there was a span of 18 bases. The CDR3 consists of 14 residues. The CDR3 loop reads CAKPDSTSPYEQYV. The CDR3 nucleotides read TGCGCCAAACCAGACAGCACCAGCCCCTACGAGCAGTACGTC.

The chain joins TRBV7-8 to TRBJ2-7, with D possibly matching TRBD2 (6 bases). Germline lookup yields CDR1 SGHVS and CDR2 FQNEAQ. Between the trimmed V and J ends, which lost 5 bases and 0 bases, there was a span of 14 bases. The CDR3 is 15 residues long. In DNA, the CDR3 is TGTGCCAGCAGCCCTTCTAGCGAGAGCTCCTACGAGCAGTACGTC. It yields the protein CASSPSSESSYEQYV.

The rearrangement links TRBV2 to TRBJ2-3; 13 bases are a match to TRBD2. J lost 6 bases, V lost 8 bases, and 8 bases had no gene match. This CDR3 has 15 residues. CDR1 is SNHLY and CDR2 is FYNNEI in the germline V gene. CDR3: CASRGLAGMWDTQYF. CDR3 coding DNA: TGTGCCAGCCGGGGACTAGCGGGGATGTGGGATACGCAGTATTTT.

The CDR3 protein is CASSLDTRRAGYF. The CDR3 DNA follows: TGTGCCAGCAGCTTAGATACTAGGAGGGCGGGGTACTTC. V and J are TRBV11-2 and TRBJ2-5; weak D call: TRBD2 (6 bases). CDR1 is SGHAT and CDR2 is FQNNGV in the germline V gene. V lost 0 bases, J lost 13 bases, and 15 bases lay in between. The CDR3 is made up of 13 amino acids.

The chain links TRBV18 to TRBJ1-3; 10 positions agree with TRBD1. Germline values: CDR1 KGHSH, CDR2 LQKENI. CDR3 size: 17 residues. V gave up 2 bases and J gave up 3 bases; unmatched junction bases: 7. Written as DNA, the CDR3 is TGTGCCAGCTCACCATCGGGACAGGGGCGAGTTGGAAACACCATATATTTT. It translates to CASSPSGQGRVGNTIYF.

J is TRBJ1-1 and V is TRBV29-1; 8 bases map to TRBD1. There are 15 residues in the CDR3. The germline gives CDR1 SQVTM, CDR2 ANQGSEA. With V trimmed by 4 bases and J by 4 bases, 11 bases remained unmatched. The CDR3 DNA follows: TGCAGCGTTGGGGTGGCAGGGGGCGAAATCACTGAAGCTTTCTTT. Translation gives CSVGVAGGEITEAFF.

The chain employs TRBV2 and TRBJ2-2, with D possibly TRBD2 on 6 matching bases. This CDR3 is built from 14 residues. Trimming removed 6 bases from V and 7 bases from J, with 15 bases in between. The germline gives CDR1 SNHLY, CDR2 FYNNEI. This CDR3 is CASREWRDGGELFF. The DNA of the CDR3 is TGTGCCAGCAGAGAATGGCGGGACGGCGGGGAGCTGTTTTTT.

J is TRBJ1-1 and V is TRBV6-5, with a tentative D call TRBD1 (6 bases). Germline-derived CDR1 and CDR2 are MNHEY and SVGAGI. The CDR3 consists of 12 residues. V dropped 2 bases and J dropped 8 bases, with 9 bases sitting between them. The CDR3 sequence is CASSYGGAEAFF. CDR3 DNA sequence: TGTGCCAGCAGTTACGGGGGGGCGGAAGCTTTCTTT.

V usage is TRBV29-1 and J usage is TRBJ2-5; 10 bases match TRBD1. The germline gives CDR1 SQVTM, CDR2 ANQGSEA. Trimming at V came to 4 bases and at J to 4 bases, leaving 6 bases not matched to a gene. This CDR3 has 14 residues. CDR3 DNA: TGCAGCGTTGTGGACAGGGGGTACCGAGAGACCCAGTACTTC. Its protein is CSVVDRGYRETQYF.

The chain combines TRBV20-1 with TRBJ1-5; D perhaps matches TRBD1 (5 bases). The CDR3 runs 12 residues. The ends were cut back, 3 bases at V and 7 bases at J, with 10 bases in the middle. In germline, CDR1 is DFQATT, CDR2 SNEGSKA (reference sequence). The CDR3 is CSASRVEQPQHF. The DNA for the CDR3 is TGCAGTGCTAGCAGGGTAGAGCAGCCCCAGCATTTT.

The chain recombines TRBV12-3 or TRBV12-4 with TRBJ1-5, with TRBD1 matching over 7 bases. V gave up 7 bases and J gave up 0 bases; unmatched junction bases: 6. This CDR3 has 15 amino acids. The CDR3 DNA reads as TGTGCCAGCAAAACAGGGGTGAATAGCAATCAGCCCCAGCATTTT. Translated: CASKTGVNSNQPQHF.

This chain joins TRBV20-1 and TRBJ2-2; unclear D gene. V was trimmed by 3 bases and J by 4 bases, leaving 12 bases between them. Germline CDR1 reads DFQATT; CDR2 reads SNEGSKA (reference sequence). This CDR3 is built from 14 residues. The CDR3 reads CSARNPKATGELFF. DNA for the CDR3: TGCAGTGCTAGGAACCCGAAGGCCACCGGGGAGCTGTTTTTT.

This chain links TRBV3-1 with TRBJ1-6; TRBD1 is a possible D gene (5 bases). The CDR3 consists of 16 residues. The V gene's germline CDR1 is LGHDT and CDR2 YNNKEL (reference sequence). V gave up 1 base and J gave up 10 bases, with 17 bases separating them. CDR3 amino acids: CASSQGGRGNRSPLHF. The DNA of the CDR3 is TGTGCCAGCAGCCAAGGTGGACGGGGGAATAGGTCACCCCTCCACTTT.

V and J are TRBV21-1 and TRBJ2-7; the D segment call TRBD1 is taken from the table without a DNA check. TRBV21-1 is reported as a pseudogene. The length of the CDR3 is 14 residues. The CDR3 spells CASSQGAPLYEQYF. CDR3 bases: TGTGCCAGCAGCCAGGGGGCGCCCCTATACGAGCAGTACTTC.